The sequence of this TCR beta chain was determined in a study of blood T cell repertoires in COVID-19. Study summary: COVID-19 samples from acute and convalescent phases originated in the United States, Italy and Spain. Sources were T cells, B-cell-depleted T cells, or PBMCs; the material itself was cDNA or gDNA.

Looked up from germline, CDR1 is SQVTM and CDR2 is ANQGSEA. With 7 bases removed from V and 6 bases from J, the gap between germline ends came to 13 bases. The CDR3 runs to 12 residues. Assay: immunoSEQ multiplex PCR; the TCRdb copy retains only in-frame clones and omits some. The table records around 100,000 clones, over 80% of them present only once. This chain uses TRBV29-1 with TRBJ2-1; weak D call: TRBD1 (6 bases). Sequencing was carried out using peripheral blood. This receptor was taken from a man aged 50-60 years with active or convalescent COVID-19. This CDR3 is CSGQVASNEQFF. The CDR3 region has the DNA TGCAGCGGACAGGTTGCTAGCAATGAGCAGTTCTTC.